The present T cell receptor (beta chain) was sequenced within a study of response to subunit inactivated influenza vaccine. Via MiXCR, TCRdb re-called the RT-PCR reads, giving one row per CDR3 protein. There are around 480,000 distinct CDR3 sequences in the sample; more than 15% occur only once, and roughly 3% lies in the top ten. Study-wide results and caveats: The study's authors posited that every seasonal influenza vaccination enlists few new T cells.

Germline assignment: CDR1 MNHEY and CDR2 SMNVEV (reference sequence). The CDR3 is 16 residues long. V lost 2 bases and J 7 bases, leaving 18 bases between the germline ends. As regards this clonotype: As yet, its antigen is unknown.

The sample was CD4+ T cells sorted from PBMCs, taken approximately 25 months after vaccination. The origin of this receptor is a man in his fifties or sixties who received an inactivated influenza vaccine. The V gene is TRBV27, the J gene TRBJ2-1, with a weak D call TRBD2 (7 bases). The CDR3 DNA reads as TGTGCCAGCAGTTTAGGAAGTGGGAGGGGGGCGAATGAGCAGTTCTTC. This sequence encodes CASSLGSGRGANEQFF.